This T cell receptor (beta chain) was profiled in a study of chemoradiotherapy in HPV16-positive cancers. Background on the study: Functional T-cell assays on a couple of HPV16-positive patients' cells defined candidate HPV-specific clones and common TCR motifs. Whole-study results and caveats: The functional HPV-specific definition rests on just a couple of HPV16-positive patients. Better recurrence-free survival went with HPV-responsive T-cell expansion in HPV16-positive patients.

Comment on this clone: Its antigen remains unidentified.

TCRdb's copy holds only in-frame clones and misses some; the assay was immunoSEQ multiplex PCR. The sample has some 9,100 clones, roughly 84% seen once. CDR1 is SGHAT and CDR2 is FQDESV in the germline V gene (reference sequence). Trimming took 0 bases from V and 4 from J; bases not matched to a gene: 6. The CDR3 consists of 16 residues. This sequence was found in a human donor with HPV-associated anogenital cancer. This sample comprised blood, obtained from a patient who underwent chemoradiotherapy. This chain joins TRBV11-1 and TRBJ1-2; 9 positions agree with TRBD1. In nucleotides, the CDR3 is TGTGCCAGCAGCTTAGCGCGGACAGGGGACGTCTATGGCTACACCTTC. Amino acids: CASSLARTGDVYGYTF.